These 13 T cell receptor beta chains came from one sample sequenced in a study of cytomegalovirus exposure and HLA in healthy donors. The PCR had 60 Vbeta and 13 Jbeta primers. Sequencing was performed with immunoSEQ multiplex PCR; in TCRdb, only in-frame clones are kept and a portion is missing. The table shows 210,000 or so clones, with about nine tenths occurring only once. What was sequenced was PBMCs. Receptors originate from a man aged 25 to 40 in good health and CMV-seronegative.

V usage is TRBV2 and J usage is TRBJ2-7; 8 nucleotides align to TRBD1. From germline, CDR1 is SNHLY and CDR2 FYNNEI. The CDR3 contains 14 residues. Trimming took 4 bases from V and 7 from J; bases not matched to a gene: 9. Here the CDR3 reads CASSVRQGAGEQYF. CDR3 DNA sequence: TGTGCCAGCAGTGTTCGGCAGGGGGCTGGTGAGCAGTACTTC.

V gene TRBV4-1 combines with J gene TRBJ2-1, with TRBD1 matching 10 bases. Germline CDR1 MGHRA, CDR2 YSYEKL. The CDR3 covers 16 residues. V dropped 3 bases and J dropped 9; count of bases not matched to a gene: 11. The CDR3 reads CASSHLSRDRGGEQFF. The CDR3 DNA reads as TGCGCCAGCAGCCATCTCAGCCGGGACAGGGGTGGTGAGCAGTTCTTC.

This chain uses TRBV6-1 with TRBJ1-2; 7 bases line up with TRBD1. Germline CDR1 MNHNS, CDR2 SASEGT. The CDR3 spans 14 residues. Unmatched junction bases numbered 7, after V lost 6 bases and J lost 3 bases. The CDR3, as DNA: TGTGCCAGCAGCCACAAACAGGGGTACTATGGCTACACCTTC. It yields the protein CASSHKQGYYGYTF.

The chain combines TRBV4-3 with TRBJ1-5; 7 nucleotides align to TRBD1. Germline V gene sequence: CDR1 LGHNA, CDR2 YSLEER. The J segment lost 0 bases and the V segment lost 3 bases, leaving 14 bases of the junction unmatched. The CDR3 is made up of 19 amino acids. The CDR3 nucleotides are TGCGCCAGCAGCCACGAGGCCGCCCGACAGGGTGGTAGCAATCAGCCCCAGCATTTT. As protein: CASSHEAARQGGSNQPQHF.

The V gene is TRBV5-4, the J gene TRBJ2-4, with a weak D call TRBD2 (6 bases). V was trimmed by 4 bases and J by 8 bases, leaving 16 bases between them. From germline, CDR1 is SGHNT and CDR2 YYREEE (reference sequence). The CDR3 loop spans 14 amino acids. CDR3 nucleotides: TGTGCCAGCAGCGTCGGGACCGGAGGGGACATTCAGTACTTC. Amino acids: CASSVGTGGDIQYF.

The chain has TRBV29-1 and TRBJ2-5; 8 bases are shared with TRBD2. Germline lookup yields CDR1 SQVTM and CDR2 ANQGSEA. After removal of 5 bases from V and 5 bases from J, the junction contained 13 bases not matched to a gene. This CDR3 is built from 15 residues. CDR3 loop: CSVRVSGTIVETQYF. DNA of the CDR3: TGCAGCGTTCGGGTTAGCGGGACCATCGTGGAGACCCAGTACTTC.

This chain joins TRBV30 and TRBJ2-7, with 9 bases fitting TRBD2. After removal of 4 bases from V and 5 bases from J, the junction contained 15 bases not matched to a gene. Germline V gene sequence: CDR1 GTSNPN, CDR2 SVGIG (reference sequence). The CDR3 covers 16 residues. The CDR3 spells CAWTRPLGLAGHEQYF. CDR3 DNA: TGTGCCTGGACCCGGCCCCTCGGGCTAGCGGGACACGAGCAGTACTTC.

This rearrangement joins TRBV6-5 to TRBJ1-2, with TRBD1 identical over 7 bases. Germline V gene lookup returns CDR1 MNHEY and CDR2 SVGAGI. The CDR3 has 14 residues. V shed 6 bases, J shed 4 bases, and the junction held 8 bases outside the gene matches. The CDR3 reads CASRSTGAVYGYTF. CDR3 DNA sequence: TGTGCCAGCAGATCCACAGGGGCCGTCTATGGCTACACCTTC.

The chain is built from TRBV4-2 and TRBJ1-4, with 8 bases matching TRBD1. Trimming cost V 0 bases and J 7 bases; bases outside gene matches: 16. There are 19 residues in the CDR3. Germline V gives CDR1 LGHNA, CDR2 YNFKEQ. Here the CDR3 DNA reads TGTGCCAGCAGCCAAGATTGGGGACAGGTTGCGCCTTTCTCTGAAAAACTGTTTTTT. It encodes CASSQDWGQVAPFSEKLFF.

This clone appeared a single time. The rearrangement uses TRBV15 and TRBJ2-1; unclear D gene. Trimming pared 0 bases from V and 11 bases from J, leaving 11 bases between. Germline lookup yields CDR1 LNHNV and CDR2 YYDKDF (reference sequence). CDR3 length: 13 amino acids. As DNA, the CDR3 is TGTGCCACCAGCAGAGATGGCGACAACCAGCAGTTCTTC. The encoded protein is CATSRDGDNQQFF.

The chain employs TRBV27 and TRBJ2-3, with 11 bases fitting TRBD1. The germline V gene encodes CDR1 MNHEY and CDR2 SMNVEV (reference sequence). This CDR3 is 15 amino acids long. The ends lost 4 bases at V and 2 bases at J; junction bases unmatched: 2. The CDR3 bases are TGTGCCAGCAGTTGGGACAGGGGGAACACAGATACGCAGTATTTT. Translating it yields CASSWDRGNTDTQYF.

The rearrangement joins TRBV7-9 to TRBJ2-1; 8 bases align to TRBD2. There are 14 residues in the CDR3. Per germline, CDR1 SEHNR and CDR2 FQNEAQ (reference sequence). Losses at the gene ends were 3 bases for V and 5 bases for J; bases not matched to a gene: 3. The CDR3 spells CASSFIAGHNEQFF. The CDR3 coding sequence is TGTGCCAGCAGCTTTATAGCGGGACACAATGAGCAGTTCTTC. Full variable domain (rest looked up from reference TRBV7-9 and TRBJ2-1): DTGVSQNPRHKITKRGQNVTFRCDPISEHNRLYWYRQTLGQGPEFLTYFQNEAQLEKSRLLSDRFSAERPKGSFSTLEIQRTEQGDSAMYLCASSFIAGHNEQFFGPGTRLTVL.

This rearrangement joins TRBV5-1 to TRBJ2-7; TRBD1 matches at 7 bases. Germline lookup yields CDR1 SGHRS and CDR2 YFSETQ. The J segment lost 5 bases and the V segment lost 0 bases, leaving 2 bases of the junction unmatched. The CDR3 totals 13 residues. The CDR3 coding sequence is TGCGCCAGCAGCTTGGGACAGGGCCACGAGCAGTACTTC. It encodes CASSLGQGHEQYF.